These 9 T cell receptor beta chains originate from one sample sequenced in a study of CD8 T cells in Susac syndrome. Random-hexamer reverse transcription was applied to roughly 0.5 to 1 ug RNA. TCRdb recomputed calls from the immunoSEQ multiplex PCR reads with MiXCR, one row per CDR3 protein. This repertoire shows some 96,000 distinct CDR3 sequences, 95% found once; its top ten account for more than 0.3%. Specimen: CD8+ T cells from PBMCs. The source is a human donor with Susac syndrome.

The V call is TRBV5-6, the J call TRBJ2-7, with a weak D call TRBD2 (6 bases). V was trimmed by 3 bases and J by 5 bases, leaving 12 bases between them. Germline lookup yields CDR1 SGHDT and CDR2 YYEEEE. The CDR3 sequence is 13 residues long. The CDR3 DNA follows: TGTGCCAGCAGCTGGGGGGTTGGTGACGAGCAGTACTTC. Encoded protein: CASSWGVGDEQYF.

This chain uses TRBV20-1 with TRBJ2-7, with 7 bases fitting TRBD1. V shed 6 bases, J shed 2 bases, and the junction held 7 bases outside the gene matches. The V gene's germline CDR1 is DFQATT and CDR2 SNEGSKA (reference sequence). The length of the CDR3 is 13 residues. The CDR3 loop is CSATGTAAYEQYF. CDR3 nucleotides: TGCAGTGCGACCGGGACAGCGGCCTACGAGCAGTACTTC.

Written as DNA, the CDR3 is TGTGCCAGCAGTACCATGCCTTCTAATGAAAAACTGTTTTTT. This translates into CASSTMPSNEKLFF. V usage is TRBV27 and J usage is TRBJ1-4; D is unresolved. V lost 5 bases, J lost 3 bases, and 10 bases lay in between. This CDR3 spans 14 amino acids. Germline CDR1 MNHEY, CDR2 SMNVEV (reference sequence).

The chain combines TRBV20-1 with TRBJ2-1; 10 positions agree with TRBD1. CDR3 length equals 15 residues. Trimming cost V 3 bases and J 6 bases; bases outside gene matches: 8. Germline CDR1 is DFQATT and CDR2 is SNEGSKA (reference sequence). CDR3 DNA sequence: TGCAGTGCTAGTGACAGGGGGCGCGGGGTCAATGAGCAGTTCTTC. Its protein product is CSASDRGRGVNEQFF.

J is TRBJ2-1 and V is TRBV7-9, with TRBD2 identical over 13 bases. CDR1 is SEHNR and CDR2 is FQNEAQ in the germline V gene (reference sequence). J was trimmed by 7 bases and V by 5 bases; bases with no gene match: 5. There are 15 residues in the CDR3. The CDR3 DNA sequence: TGTGCCAGCAGCCGAACTAGCGGGAGGGTGAATGAGCAGTTCTTC. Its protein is CASSRTSGRVNEQFF.

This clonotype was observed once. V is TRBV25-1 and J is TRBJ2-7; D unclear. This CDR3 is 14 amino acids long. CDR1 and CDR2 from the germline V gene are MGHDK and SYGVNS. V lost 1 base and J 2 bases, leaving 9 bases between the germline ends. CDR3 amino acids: CASSESGSTYEQYF. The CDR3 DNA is TGTGCCAGCAGTGAATCCGGTTCCACCTACGAGCAGTACTTC.

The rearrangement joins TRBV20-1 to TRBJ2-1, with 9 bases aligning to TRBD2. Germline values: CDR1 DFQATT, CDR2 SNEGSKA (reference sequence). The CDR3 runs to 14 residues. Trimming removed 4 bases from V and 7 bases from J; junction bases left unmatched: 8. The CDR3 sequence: CSAISGSISNEQFF. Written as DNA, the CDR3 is TGCAGTGCTATTAGCGGGAGTATCAGTAATGAGCAGTTCTTC.

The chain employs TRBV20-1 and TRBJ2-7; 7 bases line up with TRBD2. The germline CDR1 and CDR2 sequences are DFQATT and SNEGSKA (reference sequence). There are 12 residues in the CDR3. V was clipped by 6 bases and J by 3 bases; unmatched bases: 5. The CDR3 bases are TGCAGTGCCCCTGGGGGGGGCTACGAGCAGTACTTC. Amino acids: CSAPGGGYEQYF.

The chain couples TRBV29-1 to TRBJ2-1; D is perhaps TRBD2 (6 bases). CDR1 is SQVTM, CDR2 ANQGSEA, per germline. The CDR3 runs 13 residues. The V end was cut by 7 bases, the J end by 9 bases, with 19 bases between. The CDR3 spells CSATGVGAGEQFF. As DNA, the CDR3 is TGCAGCGCCACGGGGGTAGGGGCGGGTGAGCAGTTCTTC.